The 20 T cell receptor beta chains below all came from one sample that was sequenced in a study of blood T cell repertoires in COVID-19. This table comes from immunoSEQ multiplex PCR, and its TCRdb copy is limited to in-frame clones, with some not included. The table has almost 500,000 clones, around nine tenths seen once. Sequencing used PBMCs or T cells enriched from blood (not recorded which). The receptors derive from a woman in her sixties who had recovered from COVID-19.

V gene TRBV19 combines with J gene TRBJ2-2; D is perhaps TRBD2 (5 bases). The CDR3 covers 16 residues. V was shortened by 3 bases and J by 6 bases, with 17 bases between the two germline ends. Germline values: CDR1 LNHDA, CDR2 SQIVND (reference sequence). The CDR3 nucleotides are TGTGCCAGTAGTATTTTACCGTCCTCGAGGGCCGGGGAGCTGTTTTTT. Translated, it gives CASSILPSSRAGELFF.

The rearrangement uses TRBV12-3 or TRBV12-4 and TRBJ2-5, with TRBD1 matching over 7 bases. After removal of 6 bases from V and 5 bases from J, the junction contained 6 bases not matched to a gene. CDR3 length: 13 residues. CDR3 DNA sequence: TGTGCCAGCAGGCATTTCAGGGGGGAGACCCAGTACTTC. As protein: CASRHFRGETQYF.

At least ten counts were recorded for this clone. The sample holds other DNA sequences that translate to the same CDR3. The chain joins TRBV7-2 to TRBJ2-2, with 10 bases matching TRBD1. The CDR3 totals 15 residues. The V and J ends lost 4 bases and 4 bases, in that order; junction bases with no gene match: 3. Germline loops: CDR1 SGHTA, CDR2 FQGNSA. The chain's CDR3 is CASSSRDRGTGELFF. CDR3 in DNA: TGTGCCAGCAGCTCCCGGGACAGGGGCACCGGGGAGCTGTTTTTT.

This chain joins TRBV18 and TRBJ1-5; 11 nucleotides agree with TRBD1. The germline gives CDR1 KGHSH, CDR2 LQKENI. This CDR3 is built from 15 residues. Trimming removed 5 bases from V and 7 bases from J; junction bases left unmatched: 7. CDR3 bases: TGTGCCAGCTCAAACCAGGGACAGGGGGTCCAGCCCCAGCATTTT. Translated, it gives CASSNQGQGVQPQHF.

The V and J genes are TRBV5-4 and TRBJ1-2; 11 bases are a match to TRBD1. The CDR3 extends over 14 amino acids. The ends lost 7 bases at V and 5 bases at J; junction bases unmatched: 7. CDR1 and CDR2 (germline): SGHNT, YYREEE (reference sequence). The CDR3 reads CASSPGTGGYGYTF. In nucleotides, the CDR3 is TGTGCCAGCTCTCCTGGGACAGGGGGGTATGGCTACACCTTC.

The chain combines TRBV6-5 with TRBJ1-3; 7 positions match TRBD1. With V trimmed by 5 bases and J by 7 bases, 5 bases remained unmatched. Germline V lookup: CDR1 MNHEY, CDR2 SVGAGI. CDR3 length: 13 amino acids. CDR3 bases: TGTGCCAGCAGTCCAGGGGGAGTCAACACCATATATTTT. The encoded protein is CASSPGGVNTIYF.

CDR3 protein: CASRTGGGGYEQYF. CDR3 nucleotides: TGTGCCAGCAGGACAGGGGGCGGGGGCTACGAGCAGTACTTC. V is TRBV6-5 and J is TRBJ2-7, with 10 nucleotides matching TRBD1. This CDR3 is 14 amino acids long. Germline CDR1 is MNHEY and CDR2 is SVGAGI. The ends lost 6 bases at V and 3 bases at J; junction bases unmatched: 5.

This chain links TRBV6-6 with TRBJ2-7; a possible D gene is TRBD1 (5 bases). V was pared by 5 bases and J by 4 bases, with 12 bases between. The CDR3 covers 13 residues. Germline CDR1 MNHNY, CDR2 SVGAGI (reference sequence). The CDR3 coding sequence is TGTGCCAGCAGTACACCTCCAGGGTACGAGCAGTACGTC. Its protein product is CASSTPPGYEQYV.

The rearrangement joins TRBV27 to TRBJ1-1; D is ambiguous. Germline V CDR1 and CDR2: MNHEY, SMNVEV (reference sequence). Trimming pared 7 bases from V and 1 base from J, leaving 13 bases between. This CDR3 comprises 14 residues. The CDR3 protein is CASTLGGTNTEAFF. DNA of the CDR3: TGTGCCAGCACCCTGGGAGGCACGAACACTGAAGCTTTCTTT.

V and J are TRBV28 and TRBJ1-1; weak D call: TRBD1 (5 bases). Germline CDR1 and CDR2: MDHEN and SYDVKM. Deletions cut 3 bases from V and 1 base from J, with 15 bases between. The CDR3 consists of 16 residues. The CDR3 DNA sequence: TGTGCCAGCAGTTTGGTCCCTGGACACCCGAACACTGAAGCTTTCTTT. This gives the protein CASSLVPGHPNTEAFF.

The CDR3 spells CASSLGTSYGTQYF. The CDR3 DNA reads TGTGCCAGCAGCTTGGGGACTAGCTACGGTACGCAGTATTTT. The chain links TRBV5-5 to TRBJ2-3; 8 nucleotides align to TRBD2. There are 14 residues in the CDR3. Germline CDR1 is SGHKS and CDR2 is YYEKEE (reference sequence). With V trimmed by 0 bases and J by 8 bases, 5 bases remained unmatched.

The genes are TRBV19 and TRBJ1-1; no clear D gene. Looked up from germline, CDR1 is LNHDA and CDR2 is SQIVND (reference sequence). The V gene lost 3 bases and the J gene lost 2 bases, with 16 bases spanning the gap. The CDR3 totals 16 residues. The CDR3, as DNA: TGTGCCAGTAGTATCTTGATCGGGATCCCTAACACTGAAGCTTTCTTT. It is translated as CASSILIGIPNTEAFF.

This chain uses TRBV30 with TRBJ1-3; tentatively, D is TRBD1 (5 bases). The germline gives CDR1 GTSNPN, CDR2 SVGIG (reference sequence). Trimming stripped 0 bases from V and 0 bases from J, with 15 bases between. This CDR3 contains 17 residues. The CDR3 protein is CAWSVRAGKGSGNTIYF. The CDR3 region has the DNA TGTGCCTGGAGTGTAAGGGCAGGGAAGGGCTCTGGAAACACCATATATTTT.

V usage is TRBV2 and J usage is TRBJ2-2; the match to TRBD1 covers 7 bases. Germline loops: CDR1 SNHLY, CDR2 FYNNEI. The CDR3 covers 15 residues. The junction had 8 bases not matched to a gene; V was cut back by 3 bases and J by 7 bases. The CDR3 nucleotides are TGTGCCAGCAGTGAGCAGAGGGGGCACGGCGGGGAGCTGTTTTTT. This codes for CASSEQRGHGGELFF.

The CDR3 protein is CASNPGGGGTDTQYF. CDR3 sequence (DNA): TGCGCCAGCAACCCGGGAGGGGGGGGCACAGATACGCAGTATTTT. J is TRBJ2-3 and V is TRBV5-1, with TRBD2 matching 8 bases. J gave up 1 base and V 6 bases, and 7 bases lay outside the gene matches. The V gene's germline CDR1 is SGHRS and CDR2 YFSETQ. The CDR3 sequence is 15 residues long.

V usage is TRBV2 and J usage is TRBJ1-6, with D possibly matching TRBD1 (6 bases). Per the germline V gene, CDR1 is SNHLY and CDR2 is FYNNEI. The CDR3 runs to 14 residues. V lost 8 bases, J lost 7 bases, and 15 bases lay in between. The CDR3 sequence: CASERGRGNSPLHF. In nucleotides, the CDR3 is TGTGCCAGCGAACGTGGAAGGGGGAATTCACCCCTCCACTTT.

The V and J genes are TRBV7-8 and TRBJ2-2; D is undetermined. This CDR3 spans 15 amino acids. CDR1 and CDR2 (germline): SGHVS, FQNEAQ. V shed 5 bases and J shed 7 bases, with 17 bases lying between them. This CDR3 reads CASSQTILRSGELFF. In DNA form, the CDR3 reads TGTGCCAGCAGCCAAACCATCTTGCGTAGCGGGGAGCTGTTTTTT.

The chain joins TRBV2 to TRBJ1-5, with 8 positions matching TRBD1. This CDR3 region has 14 residues. V gave up 6 bases and J gave up 6 bases; unmatched junction bases: 7. Germline V gene sequence: CDR1 SNHLY, CDR2 FYNNEI. The CDR3, as DNA: TGTGCCAGCAGAGAGACAGGGGTTAGTCAGCCCCAGCATTTT. Translation gives CASRETGVSQPQHF.

The V call is TRBV12-5, the J call TRBJ1-3; weak D call: TRBD1 (5 bases). Trimming left V 7 bases short and J 3 bases short, with 13 bases between. CDR1 is LGHNT and CDR2 is FRNRAP in the germline V gene. The CDR3 totals 14 residues. The CDR3 protein is CASENSGLGNTIYF. CDR3 coding DNA: TGTGCTAGTGAGAATTCGGGACTTGGAAACACCATATATTTT.

This clone was counted once. This chain connects TRBV10-3 to TRBJ1-1; TRBD1 matches 9 bases. This CDR3 spans 13 amino acids. In germline, CDR1 is ENHRY, CDR2 SYGVKD. For the CDR3, the DNA is TGTGCTGCCTCGGGACAGGGGAACACTGAAGCTTTCTTT. It encodes CAASGQGNTEAFF.